The next 28 T cell receptor beta chains were all read from a single sample in a study of blood T cell dynamics during melanoma immunotherapy. Repertoires were generated with immunoSEQ multiplex PCR, while TCRdb's copy carries only in-frame clones and drops some. The sample includes roughly 6,000 clones, about nine tenths of them seen just once. Time point of the sample: pre-treatment baseline. This material consisted of blood, taken from a patient treated with checkpoint blockade. Receptors were obtained from a human donor with melanoma.

The chain carries TRBV5-5 and TRBJ2-5; tentatively, D is TRBD1 (6 bases). V lost 4 bases and J 2 bases, leaving 12 bases between the germline ends. The CDR3 runs 14 residues. Germline-derived CDR1 and CDR2 are SGHKS and YYEKEE (reference sequence). Here the CDR3 reads CASSPTGHQETQYF. DNA for the CDR3: TGTGCCAGCAGCCCGACGGGACATCAAGAGACCCAGTACTTC.

V and J are TRBV27 and TRBJ2-4, with 7 bases matching TRBD1. This CDR3 is built from 14 residues. The junction had 7 bases not matched to a gene; V was cut back by 5 bases and J by 6 bases. Germline V gene sequence: CDR1 MNHEY, CDR2 SMNVEV (reference sequence). CDR3 in DNA: TGTGCCAGCAGTCCCCTTGCAGGGGGAAACATTCAGTACTTC. Protein: CASSPLAGGNIQYF.

This clone was seen only a few times. The chain has TRBV30 and TRBJ1-1; D is unclear. Trimming left V 0 bases short and J 1 base short, with 6 bases between. The germline CDR1 and CDR2 sequences are GTSNPN and SVGIG (reference sequence). The CDR3 length is 13 residues. The CDR3 region has the DNA TGTGCCTGGAGTGTTCGTAGGAACACTGAAGCTTTCTTT. This sequence encodes CAWSVRRNTEAFF.

The CDR3 DNA sequence: TGTGCCTGGAGCAGCGGACAGGTCCAGACAGATACGCAGTATTTT. Protein sequence: CAWSSGQVQTDTQYF. The rearrangement uses TRBV30 and TRBJ2-3; 7 positions match TRBD1. The CDR3 totals 15 residues. Trimming at V came to 3 bases and at J to 3 bases, leaving 9 bases not matched to a gene. Germline lookup yields CDR1 GTSNPN and CDR2 SVGIG (reference sequence).

The rearrangement joins TRBV7-9 to TRBJ2-7, with unresolved D. This CDR3 has 13 residues. Germline-derived CDR1 and CDR2 are SEHNR and FQNEAQ (reference sequence). V was shortened by 5 bases and J by 5 bases, with 13 bases between the two germline ends. For the CDR3, the DNA is TGTGCCAGCAGCCTCCTAGGGATCCACGAGCAGTACTTC. Amino acids: CASSLLGIHEQYF. Variable domain in full (rest from reference TRBV7-9 and TRBJ2-7): DTGVSQNPRHKITKRGQNVTFRCDPISEHNRLYWYRQTLGQGPEFLTYFQNEAQLEKSRLLSDRFSAERPKGSFSTLEIQRTEQGDSAMYLCASSLLGIHEQYFGPGTRLTVT.

V gene TRBV5-4 combines with J gene TRBJ2-3; TRBD2 matches 8 bases. The V gene's germline CDR1 is SGHNT and CDR2 YYREEE (reference sequence). This CDR3 has 16 residues. Trimming at V came to 5 bases and at J to 7 bases, leaving 15 bases not matched to a gene. CDR3 sequence reads: CASSSQAGALPNTQYF. The CDR3 DNA reads TGTGCCAGCAGTTCACAAGCGGGGGCCCTTCCGAATACGCAGTATTTT.

This clone has just one count. The V gene is TRBV11-2, the J gene TRBJ1-3; D remains ambiguous. The germline V and J ends were trimmed by 3 bases and 0 bases, with 6 bases remaining between them. CDR3 size: 14 residues. The germline V gene has CDR1 SGHAT and CDR2 FQNNGV. DNA of the CDR3: TGTGCCAGCAGCTTTGGCGGCTCTGGAAACACCATATATTTT. As protein: CASSFGGSGNTIYF.

The chain recombines TRBV27 with TRBJ1-6; maybe TRBD1 (5 bases). CDR3 length: 16 amino acids. The V gene lost 3 bases and the J gene lost 2 bases, with 11 bases spanning the gap. Germline CDR1 reads MNHEY; CDR2 reads SMNVEV (reference sequence). CDR3 nucleotides: TGTGCCAGCAGTTTTCGCCAGGGAACCTATAATTCACCCCTCCACTTT. This sequence encodes CASSFRQGTYNSPLHF.

The rearrangement uses TRBV2 and TRBJ1-1, with no clear D. The germline V and J ends were trimmed by 4 bases and 3 bases, with 9 bases remaining between them. CDR3 size: 13 residues. CDR1 and CDR2 from the germline V gene are SNHLY and FYNNEI. CDR3 DNA sequence: TGTGCCAGCAGTGTCTACAGTCACACTGAAGCTTTCTTT. This translates into CASSVYSHTEAFF.

This rearrangement joins TRBV2 to TRBJ2-3, with D hard to call. The CDR3 runs 15 residues. V gave up 4 bases and J gave up 1 base, with 12 bases separating them. The V gene's germline CDR1 is SNHLY and CDR2 FYNNEI. This chain's CDR3 is CASSALSLGTDTQYF. The CDR3 DNA sequence: TGTGCCAGCAGTGCGCTGAGCCTTGGCACAGATACGCAGTATTTT.

This clone was counted a single time. V is TRBV4-1 and J is TRBJ2-3, with 12 bases identical to TRBD1. The CDR3 contains 17 residues. Losses at the gene ends were 2 bases for V and 2 bases for J; bases not matched to a gene: 5. In germline, CDR1 is MGHRA, CDR2 YSYEKL. DNA of the CDR3: TGCGCCAGCAGCCAACCCGGGACAGGGGGCAACACAGATACGCAGTATTTT. This codes for CASSQPGTGGNTDTQYF.

This clone was detected a few times. The chain links TRBV29-1 to TRBJ1-1, with 11 bases identical to TRBD1. Germline V lookup: CDR1 SQVTM, CDR2 ANQGSEA. This CDR3 has 16 amino acids. Trimming cost V 5 bases and J 4 bases; bases outside gene matches: 12. CDR3 DNA: TGCAGCGTTAAAAGGACAGGGGGCGTCCTGGTCACTGAAGCTTTCTTT. This codes for CSVKRTGGVLVTEAFF.

The DNA for the CDR3 is TGTGCCATCAGTGAGCAGACCTACGAGCAGTACTTC. Its translation is CAISEQTYEQYF. The chain is built from TRBV10-3 and TRBJ2-7; the D is unclear. Germline V gene data show CDR1 as ENHRY and CDR2 as SYGVKD. The CDR3 has 12 amino acids. The V and J ends lost 2 bases and 2 bases respectively, with 4 bases between them.

This clone was counted a single time. The chain joins TRBV11-3 to TRBJ2-5; maybe TRBD2 (5 bases). Per germline, CDR1 SGHNT and CDR2 YENEEA. The CDR3 runs 13 residues. V was shortened by 5 bases and J by 7 bases, with 14 bases between the two germline ends. CDR3 DNA: TGTGCCAGCAGCCCCGAGATCCGGGGGACCCAGTACTTC. Amino acid sequence: CASSPEIRGTQYF. The full variable domain, with the rest looked up from reference TRBV11-3 and TRBJ2-5, is EAGVVQSPRYKIIEKKQPVAFWCNPISGHNTLYWYLQNLGQGPELLIRYENEEAVDDSQLPKDRFSAERLKGVDSTLKIQPAELGDSAVYLCASSPEIRGTQYFGPGTRLLVL.

The chain is built from TRBV29-1 and TRBJ1-1; no firm D call. Between the trimmed V and J ends, which lost 4 bases and 8 bases, there was a span of 11 bases. The CDR3 extends over 11 amino acids. The germline V gene encodes CDR1 SQVTM and CDR2 ANQGSEA. The CDR3 region has the DNA TGCAGCGTTGGGCGGTTCGGAGAAGCTTTCTTT. This translates into CSVGRFGEAFF.

The J gene is TRBJ1-1, the V gene TRBV5-1, with TRBD1 identical over 11 bases. Losses at the gene ends were 3 bases for V and 1 base for J; bases not matched to a gene: 8. The CDR3 is made up of 17 amino acids. Germline V gives CDR1 SGHRS, CDR2 YFSETQ. In nucleotides, the CDR3 is TGCGCCAGCAGCTGGGGACGGACAGGGGGCAGGAACACTGAAGCTTTCTTT. Translation: CASSWGRTGGRNTEAFF.

This clone turned up a few times. This chain links TRBV19 with TRBJ2-7; 12 bases are shared with TRBD1. This CDR3 has 15 amino acids. Germline V gene data show CDR1 as LNHDA and CDR2 as SQIVND (reference sequence). The J segment lost 7 bases and the V segment lost 5 bases, leaving 9 bases of the junction unmatched. CDR3 in DNA: TGTGCCAGTAGTGAGCCGGGACAGGGGGCTGGGGAGCAGTACTTC. Translating gives CASSEPGQGAGEQYF.

V is TRBV5-1 and J is TRBJ2-3, with a tentative D call TRBD1 (5 bases). Trimming removed 0 bases from V and 0 bases from J, with 11 bases in between. CDR1 is SGHRS and CDR2 is YFSETQ in the germline V gene. The CDR3 sequence is 16 residues long. The CDR3 DNA reads as TGCGCCAGCAGCTTGGCCGACAGTCCTAGCACAGATACGCAGTATTTT. Protein: CASSLADSPSTDTQYF.

The V gene is TRBV7-9, the J gene TRBJ2-5; 15 nucleotides line up with TRBD2. Germline CDR1 reads SEHNR; CDR2 reads FQNEAQ (reference sequence). The CDR3 is 17 amino acids. J was trimmed by 3 bases and V by 4 bases; bases with no gene match: 6. The CDR3 DNA reads TGTGCCAGCAGCTCGGGACTAGCGGGGGGAGAGAAAGAGACCCAGTACTTC. It specifies CASSSGLAGGEKETQYF.

In its sample, this clone was seen a few times. The chain links TRBV10-3 to TRBJ2-7; 13 bases match TRBD2. J lost 3 bases, V lost 3 bases, and 2 bases had no gene match. The CDR3 spans 15 residues. The germline V gene encodes CDR1 ENHRY and CDR2 SYGVKD. DNA for the CDR3: TGTGCCATCAGTGATCGACTAGCGGGGGGCTACGAGCAGTACTTC. Translation gives CAISDRLAGGYEQYF.

The table lists this clone with a few counts. The chain joins TRBV29-1 to TRBJ1-5, with 8 bases that match TRBD1. J lost 5 bases, V lost 5 bases, and 8 bases had no gene match. Germline V gene lookup returns CDR1 SQVTM and CDR2 ANQGSEA. The CDR3 loop spans 14 amino acids. CDR3 sequence (DNA): TGCAGCGTTAGGCAGGGGGCCGTAGATCAGCCCCAGCATTTT. This encodes CSVRQGAVDQPQHF. Filled out from reference TRBV29-1 and TRBJ1-5, the complete variable domain reads SAVISQKPSRDICQRGTSLTIQCQVDSQVTMMFWYRQQPGQSLTLIATANQGSEATYESGFVIDKFPISRPNLTFSTLTVSNMSPEDSSIYLCSVRQGAVDQPQHFGDGTRLSIL.

The chain has TRBV4-3 and TRBJ1-5; D remains unclear. Trimming stripped 1 base from V and 6 bases from J, with 10 bases between. The CDR3 totals 14 residues. Per the germline V gene, CDR1 is LGHNA and CDR2 is YSLEER. The CDR3: CASSQGRGPQPQHF. CDR3 coding DNA: TGCGCCAGCAGCCAAGGGAGAGGGCCTCAGCCCCAGCATTTT.

This clone was observed a few times. The rearrangement joins TRBV6-4 to TRBJ2-3; no firm D call. The length of the CDR3 is 9 residues. Per germline, CDR1 MRHNA and CDR2 SNTAGT. V lost 8 bases and J lost 4, with 1 base in between. This CDR3 is CASPDTQYF. CDR3 coding DNA: TGTGCCAGCCCAGATACGCAGTATTTT.

V usage is TRBV2 and J usage is TRBJ2-3, with TRBD2 matching 11 bases. Germline V gene lookup returns CDR1 SNHLY and CDR2 FYNNEI. V lost 8 bases and J lost 2; bases outside the gene matches: 6. The CDR3 covers 15 residues. The CDR3 DNA sequence: TGTGCCAGCCCACCTAGCGGGGGGTACACAGATACGCAGTATTTT. It codes for CASPPSGGYTDTQYF. Complete variable domain (other parts from reference TRBV2 and TRBJ2-3): EPEVTQTPSHQVTQMGQEVILRCVPISNHLYFYWYRQILGQKVEFLVSFYNNEISEKSEIFDDQFSVERPDGSNFTLKIRSTKLEDSAMYFCASPPSGGYTDTQYFGPGTRLTVL.

The chain is built from TRBV5-4 and TRBJ2-7; a possible D gene is TRBD1 (8 bases). V lost 2 bases to trimming and J lost 6 bases, with 12 bases between them. The CDR3 has 13 amino acids. Looked up from germline, CDR1 is SGHNT and CDR2 is YYREEE (reference sequence). CDR3 bases: TGTGCCAGCAGCTTTTACAGGGGGGGCGAGCAGTACTTC. This sequence encodes CASSFYRGGEQYF. The whole variable domain, remainder taken from reference TRBV5-4 and TRBJ2-7, is ETGVTQSPTHLIKTRGQQVTLRCSSQSGHNTVSWYQQALGQGPQFIFQYYREEENGRGNFPPRFSGLQFPNYSSELNVNALELDDSALYLCASSFYRGGEQYFGPGTRLTVT.

V gene TRBV11-3 combines with J gene TRBJ2-3, with unresolved D. Deletions cut 0 bases from V and 4 bases from J, with 8 bases between. The CDR3 runs 14 residues. Germline values: CDR1 SGHNT, CDR2 YENEEA. This CDR3 is CASSLDLQSDTQYF. In nucleotides, the CDR3 is TGTGCCAGCAGCTTAGATCTCCAATCAGATACGCAGTATTTT. Filled out from reference TRBV11-3 and TRBJ2-3, the complete variable domain reads EAGVVQSPRYKIIEKKQPVAFWCNPISGHNTLYWYLQNLGQGPELLIRYENEEAVDDSQLPKDRFSAERLKGVDSTLKIQPAELGDSAVYLCASSLDLQSDTQYFGPGTRLTVL.

The J gene is TRBJ2-1, the V gene TRBV11-3; D may correspond to TRBD1 or TRBD2 (5 bases each). There are 14 residues in the CDR3. The V gene lost 1 base and the J gene lost 7 bases, with 11 bases spanning the gap. CDR1 is SGHNT and CDR2 is YENEEA in the germline V gene. The CDR3 region is CASSLVGDANEQFF. In DNA, the CDR3 is TGTGCCAGCAGCTTAGTGGGGGATGCTAATGAGCAGTTCTTC.

CDR3 loop: CASSIVATGNTEAFF. For the CDR3, the DNA is TGTGCCAGTAGTATAGTCGCGACGGGGAACACTGAAGCTTTCTTT. V is TRBV19 and J is TRBJ1-1; no firm D call. Germline loops: CDR1 LNHDA, CDR2 SQIVND (reference sequence). This CDR3 contains 15 residues. Trimming removed 1 base at V and 1 base at J, with 10 bases between.